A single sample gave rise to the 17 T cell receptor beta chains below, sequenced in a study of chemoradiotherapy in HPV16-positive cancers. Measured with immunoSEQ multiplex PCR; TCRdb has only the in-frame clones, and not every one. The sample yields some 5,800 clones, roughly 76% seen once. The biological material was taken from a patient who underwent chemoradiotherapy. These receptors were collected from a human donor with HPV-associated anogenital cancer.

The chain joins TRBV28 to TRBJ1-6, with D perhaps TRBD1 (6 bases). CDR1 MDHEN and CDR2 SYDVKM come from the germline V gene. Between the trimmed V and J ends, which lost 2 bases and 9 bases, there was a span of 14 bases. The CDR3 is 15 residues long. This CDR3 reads CASSLIDRLASPLHF. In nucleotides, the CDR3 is TGTGCCAGCAGTTTAATAGACAGGTTAGCTTCACCCCTCCACTTT.

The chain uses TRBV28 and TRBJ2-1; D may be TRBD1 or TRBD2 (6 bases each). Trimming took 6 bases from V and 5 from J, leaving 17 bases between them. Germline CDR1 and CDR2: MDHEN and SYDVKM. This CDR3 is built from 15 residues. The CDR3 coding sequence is TGTGCCAGCAGCGTCTCGGGGGCCGCCCACAATGAGCAGTTCTTC. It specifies CASSVSGAAHNEQFF. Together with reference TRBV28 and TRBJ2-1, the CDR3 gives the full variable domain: DVKVTQSSRYLVKRTGEKVFLECVQDMDHENMFWYRQDPGLGLRLIYFSYDVKMKEKGDIPEGYSVSREKKERFSLILESASTNQTSMYLCASSVSGAAHNEQFFGPGTRLTVL.

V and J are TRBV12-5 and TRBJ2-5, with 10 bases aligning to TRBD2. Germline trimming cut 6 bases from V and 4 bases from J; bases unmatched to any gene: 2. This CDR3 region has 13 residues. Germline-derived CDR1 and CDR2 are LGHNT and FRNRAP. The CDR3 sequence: CASGTSGAETQYF. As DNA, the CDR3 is TGTGCTAGTGGCACTAGCGGGGCAGAGACCCAGTACTTC. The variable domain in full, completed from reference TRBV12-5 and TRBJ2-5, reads DARVTQTPRHKVTEMGQEVTMRCQPILGHNTVFWYRQTMMQGLELLAYFRNRAPLDDSGMPKDRFSAEMPDATLATLKIQPSEPRDSAVYFCASGTSGAETQYFGPGTRLLVL.

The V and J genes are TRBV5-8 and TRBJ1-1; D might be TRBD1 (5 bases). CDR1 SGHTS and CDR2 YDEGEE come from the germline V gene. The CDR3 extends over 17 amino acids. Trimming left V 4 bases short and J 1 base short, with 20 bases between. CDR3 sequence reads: CASSRGIFSVGNTEAFF. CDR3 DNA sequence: TGTGCCAGCAGCCGGGGGATTTTCTCGGTGGGGAACACTGAAGCTTTCTTT.

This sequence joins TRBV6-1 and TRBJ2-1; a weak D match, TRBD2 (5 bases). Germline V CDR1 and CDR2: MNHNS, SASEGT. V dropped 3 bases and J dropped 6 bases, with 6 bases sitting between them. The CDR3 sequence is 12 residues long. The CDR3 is CASSEGSNEQFF. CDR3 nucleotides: TGTGCCAGCAGTGAGGGGAGCAATGAGCAGTTCTTC.

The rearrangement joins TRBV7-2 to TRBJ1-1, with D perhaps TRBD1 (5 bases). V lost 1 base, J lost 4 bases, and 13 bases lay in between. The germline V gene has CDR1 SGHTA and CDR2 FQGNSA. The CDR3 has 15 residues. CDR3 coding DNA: TGTGCCAGCAGCTTAGAGGCAGGGAAGTTCACTGAAGCTTTCTTT. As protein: CASSLEAGKFTEAFF. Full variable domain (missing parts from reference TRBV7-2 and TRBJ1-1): GAGVSQSPSNKVTEKGKDVELRCDPISGHTALYWYRQSLGQGLEFLIYFQGNSAPDKSGLPSDRFSAERTGGSVSTLTIQRTQQEDSAVYLCASSLEAGKFTEAFFGQGTRLTVV.

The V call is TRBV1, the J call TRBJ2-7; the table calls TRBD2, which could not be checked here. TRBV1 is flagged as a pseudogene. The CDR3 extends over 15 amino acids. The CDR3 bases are TGCACCAGCAGCCAACTAGCGGGGGACCCCTACGAGCAGTACTTC. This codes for CTSSQLAGDPYEQYF.

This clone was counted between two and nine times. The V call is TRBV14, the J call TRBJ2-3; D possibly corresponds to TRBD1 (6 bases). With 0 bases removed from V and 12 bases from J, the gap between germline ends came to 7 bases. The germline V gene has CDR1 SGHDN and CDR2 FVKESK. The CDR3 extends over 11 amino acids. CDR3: CASSQEQGQYF. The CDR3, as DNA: TGTGCCAGCAGCCAAGAACAGGGTCAGTATTTT.

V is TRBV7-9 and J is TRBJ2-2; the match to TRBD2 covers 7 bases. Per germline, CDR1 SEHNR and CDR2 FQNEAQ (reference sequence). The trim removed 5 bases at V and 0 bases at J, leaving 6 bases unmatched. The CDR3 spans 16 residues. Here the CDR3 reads CASSLTSPPNTGELFF. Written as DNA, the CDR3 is TGTGCCAGCAGCCTGACTAGCCCCCCGAACACCGGGGAGCTGTTTTTT.

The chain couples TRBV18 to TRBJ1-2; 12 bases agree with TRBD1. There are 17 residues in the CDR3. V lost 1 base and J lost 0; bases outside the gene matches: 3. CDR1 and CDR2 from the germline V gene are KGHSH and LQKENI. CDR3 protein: CASSPLGQGATNYGYTF. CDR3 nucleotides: TGTGCCAGCTCACCACTGGGACAGGGGGCGACTAACTATGGCTACACCTTC.

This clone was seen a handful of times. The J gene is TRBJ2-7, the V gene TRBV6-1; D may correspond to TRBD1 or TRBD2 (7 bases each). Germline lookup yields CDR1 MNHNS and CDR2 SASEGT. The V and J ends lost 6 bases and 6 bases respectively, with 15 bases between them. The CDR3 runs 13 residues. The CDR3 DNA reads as TGTGCCAGCAGAGGGGAGGGGGCCTTCGAGCAGTACTTC. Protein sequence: CASRGEGAFEQYF.

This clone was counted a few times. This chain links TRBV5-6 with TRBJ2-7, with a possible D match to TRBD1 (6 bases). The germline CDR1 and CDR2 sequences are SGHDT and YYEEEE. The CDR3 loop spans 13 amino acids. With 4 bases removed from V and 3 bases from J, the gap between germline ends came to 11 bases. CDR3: CASSDGTYYEQYF. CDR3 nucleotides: TGTGCCAGCAGCGACGGGACATACTACGAGCAGTACTTC.

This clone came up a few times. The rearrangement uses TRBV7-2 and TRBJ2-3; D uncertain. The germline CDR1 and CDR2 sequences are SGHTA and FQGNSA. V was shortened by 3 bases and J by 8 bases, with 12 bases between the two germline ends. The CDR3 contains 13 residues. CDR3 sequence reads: CASSFVEHGTQYF. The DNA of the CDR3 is TGTGCCAGCAGCTTTGTAGAGCATGGTACGCAGTATTTT.

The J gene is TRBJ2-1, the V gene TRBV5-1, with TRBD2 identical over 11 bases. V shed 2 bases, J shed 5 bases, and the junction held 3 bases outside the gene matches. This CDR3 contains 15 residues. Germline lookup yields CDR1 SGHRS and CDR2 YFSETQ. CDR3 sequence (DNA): TGCGCCAGCAGCTTTGTAGCGGGGGGGGACAATGAGCAGTTCTTC. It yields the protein CASSFVAGGDNEQFF.

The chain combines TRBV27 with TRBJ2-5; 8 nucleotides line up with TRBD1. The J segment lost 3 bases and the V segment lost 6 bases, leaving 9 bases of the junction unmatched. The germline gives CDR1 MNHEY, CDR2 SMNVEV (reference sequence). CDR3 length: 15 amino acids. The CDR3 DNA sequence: TGTGCCAGCAGCCTCCGCAGGACAGGGAAAGAGACCCAGTACTTC. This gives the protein CASSLRRTGKETQYF.

The CDR3 spells CASSPGQGGFTEAFF. In DNA, the CDR3 is TGTGCCAGTAGTCCCGGACAGGGAGGGTTCACTGAAGCTTTCTTT. The V gene is TRBV19, the J gene TRBJ1-1; 8 nucleotides match TRBD1. The trim removed 5 bases at V and 4 bases at J, leaving 9 bases unmatched. Germline CDR1 reads LNHDA; CDR2 reads SQIVND (reference sequence). CDR3 length equals 15 residues.

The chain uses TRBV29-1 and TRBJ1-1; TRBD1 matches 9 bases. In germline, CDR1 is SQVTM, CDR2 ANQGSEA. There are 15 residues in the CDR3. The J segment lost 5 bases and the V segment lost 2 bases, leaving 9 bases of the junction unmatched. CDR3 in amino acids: CSVEIVQGAWTEAFF. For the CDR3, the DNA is TGCAGCGTTGAAATAGTACAGGGGGCTTGGACTGAAGCTTTCTTT.